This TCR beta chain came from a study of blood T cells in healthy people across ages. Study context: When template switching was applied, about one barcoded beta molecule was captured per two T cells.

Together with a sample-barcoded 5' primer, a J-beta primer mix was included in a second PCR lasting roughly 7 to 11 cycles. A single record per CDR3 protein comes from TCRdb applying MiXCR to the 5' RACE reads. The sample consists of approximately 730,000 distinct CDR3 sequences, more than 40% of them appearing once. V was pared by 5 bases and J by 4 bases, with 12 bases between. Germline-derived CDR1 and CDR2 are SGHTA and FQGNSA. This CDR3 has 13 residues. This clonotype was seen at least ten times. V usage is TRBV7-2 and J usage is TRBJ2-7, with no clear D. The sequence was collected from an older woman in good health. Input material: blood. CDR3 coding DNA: TGTGCCAGCAGCCCCCGGGTCCAATACGAGCAGTACTTC. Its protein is CASSPRVQYEQYF.